This TCR beta chain stems from a study of CD8+ T cells in alopecia areata. Trimming removed 3 bases from V and 10 bases from J, with 12 bases in between. CDR1 is SGHTA, CDR2 FQGNSA, per germline. This CDR3 is built from 12 residues. As to this clone: Its antigen is currently unknown.

The authors extracted RNA and reverse transcribed it into cDNA as the sequencing template. Assay: immunoSEQ multiplex PCR; the TCRdb copy retains only in-frame clones and omits some. The sample lists 120,000 or so clones, around two fifths occurring once. Study-level results: Lesional scalp displayed greater clonality than normal scalp, most notably in alopecia totalis/universalis.

The specimen sequenced was CD4+ T cells sorted from blood. This chain connects TRBV7-2 to TRBJ1-1, with D possibly TRBD1 on 5 matching bases. The sequence derives from a human donor with alopecia areata. The CDR3 coding sequence is TGTGCCAGCAGCTTCCTTATTCAGGGAGCTTTCTTT. As protein: CASSFLIQGAFF.